The 14 T cell receptor beta chains reported below all come from one sample, sequenced in a study of blood T cell repertoires in COVID-19. The table came from immunoSEQ multiplex PCR; TCRdb's copy has only in-frame clones and leaves some out. The profile shows about 110,000 clones, over 65% of them singletons. Sequenced material: peripheral blood. The origin of the receptors is a woman aged 60-75 years with acute or convalescent COVID-19.

J is TRBJ2-1 and V is TRBV11-2, with a possible D match to TRBD2 (6 bases). The CDR3 is 13 amino acids. V lost 1 base and J 10 bases, leaving 11 bases between the germline ends. CDR1 is SGHAT, CDR2 FQNNGV, per germline. In DNA, the CDR3 is TGTGCCAGCAGCTTAGTACTGGAGGGCGAGCAGTTCTTC. Residues: CASSLVLEGEQFF.

V and J are TRBV28 and TRBJ1-5; possibly TRBD1 for D (6 bases). The germline CDR1 and CDR2 sequences are MDHEN and SYDVKM. The CDR3 has 14 residues. Trimming removed 7 bases from V and 4 bases from J, with 14 bases in between. CDR3 loop: CASTLRQGNQPQHF. The CDR3 region has the DNA TGTGCCAGCACCCTGAGGCAGGGGAATCAGCCCCAGCATTTT. Based on the CDR3 plus reference TRBV28 and TRBJ1-5, the full variable domain is DVKVTQSSRYLVKRTGEKVFLECVQDMDHENMFWYRQDPGLGLRLIYFSYDVKMKEKGDIPEGYSVSREKKERFSLILESASTNQTSMYLCASTLRQGNQPQHFGDGTRLSIL.

This chain's CDR3 is CASSRGGRGETQYF. CDR3 in DNA: TGTGCCAGCAGCCGAGGAGGCCGGGGGGAGACCCAGTACTTC. The gene calls are TRBV11-3 and TRBJ2-5; possibly TRBD2 for D (6 bases). From germline, CDR1 is SGHNT and CDR2 YENEEA. The CDR3 is 14 residues long. V lost 5 bases to trimming and J lost 5 bases, with 15 bases between them.

The gene calls are TRBV24-1 and TRBJ2-3; D is undetermined. The germline CDR1 and CDR2 sequences are KGHDR and SFDVKD. The CDR3 is 14 amino acids. V lost 7 bases to trimming and J lost 3 bases, with 13 bases between them. The CDR3 region has the DNA TGTGCCACCAGCTCTAATATTGAAACAGATACGCAGTATTTT. Residues: CATSSNIETDTQYF.

This chain connects TRBV10-1 to TRBJ2-3, with 7 positions matching TRBD2. The CDR3 length is 15 residues. Germline assignment: CDR1 WNHNN and CDR2 SYGVQD (reference sequence). With 3 bases clipped from V and 8 bases from J, the junction kept 11 bases outside the gene matches. For the CDR3, the DNA is TGCGCCAGCAGTGAAGTGGTGGGCGGGAGTGGTACGCAGTATTTT. The encoded protein is CASSEVVGGSGTQYF.

The rearrangement uses TRBV7-9 and TRBJ2-1, with 13 bases fitting TRBD2. The CDR3 spans 15 residues. The V gene's germline CDR1 is SEHNR and CDR2 FQNEAQ (reference sequence). Trimming took 0 bases from V and 10 from J; bases not matched to a gene: 3. In nucleotides, the CDR3 is TGTGCCAGCAGCTTAGCCGGGACTAGCGGGGCCGAGCAGTTCTTC. It specifies CASSLAGTSGAEQFF.

The chain recombines TRBV6-2 or TRBV6-3 with TRBJ2-3; 12 positions agree with TRBD2. There are 18 residues in the CDR3. The V gene end was trimmed by 4 bases and the J gene end by 4 bases; junction bases not matched to a gene: 12. CDR1 and CDR2 (germline): MNHEY, SVGEGT. The CDR3 protein is CASSFGLAGPVRSDTQYF. CDR3 DNA sequence: TGTGCCAGCAGTTTTGGACTAGCGGGGCCCGTCCGGTCAGATACGCAGTATTTT.

This chain uses TRBV28 with TRBJ2-1, with 8 bases lining up with TRBD2. The CDR3 has 15 amino acids. V lost 6 bases and J lost 1; bases outside the gene matches: 5. CDR1 and CDR2 from the germline V gene are MDHEN and SYDVKM. The CDR3 sequence: CASSRSGSSYNEQFF. The CDR3 DNA is TGTGCCAGCAGCCGCAGCGGGAGTTCCTACAATGAGCAGTTCTTC.

This sequence joins TRBV6-2 or TRBV6-3 and TRBJ1-2, with a possible D match to TRBD1 (5 bases). The CDR3 is 13 residues long. Trimming stripped 2 bases from V and 8 bases from J, with 12 bases between. CDR1 MNHEY and CDR2 SVGEGT come from the germline V gene. Here the CDR3 reads CASSYDVGQGYTF. As DNA, the CDR3 is TGTGCCAGCAGTTACGACGTGGGGCAAGGCTACACCTTC.

The CDR3 coding sequence is TGTGCCAGCAGCGTAAGGAGCTCGATCGACTACAATGAGCAGTTCTTC. Amino acids: CASSVRSSIDYNEQFF. The gene calls are TRBV9 and TRBJ2-1; D call uncertain. Germline V gene sequence: CDR1 SGDLS, CDR2 YYNGEE. Trimming pared 1 base from V and 3 bases from J, leaving 14 bases between. CDR3 size: 16 residues.

The V and J genes are TRBV3-1 (or the pseudogene TRBV3-2) and TRBJ2-5, with a tentative D call TRBD1 (6 bases). This CDR3 comprises 12 residues. With 8 bases removed from V and 7 bases from J, the gap between germline ends came to 14 bases. CDR1 is LGHDT, CDR2 YNNKEL, per germline (reference sequence). The CDR3 DNA is TGTGCCAGCGGTTTGGGGGCGGGGACCCAGTACTTC. This codes for CASGLGAGTQYF.

This sequence joins TRBV3-1 (or the pseudogene TRBV3-2) and TRBJ2-1; 9 positions match TRBD2. The junction had 4 bases not matched to a gene; V was cut back by 5 bases and J by 2 bases. CDR1 LGHDT and CDR2 YNNKEL come from the germline V gene (reference sequence). This CDR3 comprises 15 residues. CDR3 residues: CASSLAGAAYNEQFF. The CDR3 region has the DNA TGTGCCAGCAGCTTAGCGGGGGCCGCCTACAATGAGCAGTTCTTC.

In this sample, this clone turned up a few times. V is TRBV28 and J is TRBJ1-5; no firm D call. The CDR3 runs 13 residues. The V gene lost 5 bases and the J gene lost 0 bases, with 5 bases spanning the gap. Germline V gene lookup returns CDR1 MDHEN and CDR2 SYDVKM. The DNA for the CDR3 is TGTGCCAGCAGTGCGCCTAGCAATCAGCCCCAGCATTTT. Amino acids: CASSAPSNQPQHF.

J is TRBJ1-3 and V is TRBV27; no clear D gene. V was trimmed by 4 bases and J by 8 bases, leaving 12 bases between them. Germline V gene data show CDR1 as MNHEY and CDR2 as SMNVEV (reference sequence). This CDR3 is 13 amino acids long. CDR3 amino acids: CASSSLGWDTIYF. CDR3 nucleotides: TGTGCCAGCAGTTCCCTCGGGTGGGACACCATATATTTT.